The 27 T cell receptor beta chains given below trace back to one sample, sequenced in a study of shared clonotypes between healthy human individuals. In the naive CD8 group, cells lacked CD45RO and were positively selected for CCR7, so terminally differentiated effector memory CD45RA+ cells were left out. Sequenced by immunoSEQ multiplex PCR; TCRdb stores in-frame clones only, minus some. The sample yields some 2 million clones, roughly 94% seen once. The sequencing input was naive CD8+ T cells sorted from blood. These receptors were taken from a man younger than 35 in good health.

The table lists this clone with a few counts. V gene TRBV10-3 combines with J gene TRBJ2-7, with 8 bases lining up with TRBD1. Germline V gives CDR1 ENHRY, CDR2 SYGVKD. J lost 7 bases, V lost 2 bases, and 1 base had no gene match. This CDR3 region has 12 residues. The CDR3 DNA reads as TGTGCCATCAGTGAGAACAGGGGGGAGCAGTACTTC. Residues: CAISENRGEQYF.

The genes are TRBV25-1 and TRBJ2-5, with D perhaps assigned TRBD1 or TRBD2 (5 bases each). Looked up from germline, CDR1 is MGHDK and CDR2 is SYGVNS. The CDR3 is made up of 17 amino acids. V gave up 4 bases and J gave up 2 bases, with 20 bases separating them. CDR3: CASSGRWGSADQETQYF. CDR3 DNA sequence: TGTGCCAGCAGTGGACGTTGGGGGAGTGCGGATCAAGAGACCCAGTACTTC.

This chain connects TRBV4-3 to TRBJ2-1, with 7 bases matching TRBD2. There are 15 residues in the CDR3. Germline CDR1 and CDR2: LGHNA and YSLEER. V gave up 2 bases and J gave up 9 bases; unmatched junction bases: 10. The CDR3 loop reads CASSQYGGSWGEQFF. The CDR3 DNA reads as TGCGCCAGCAGCCAATATGGCGGGAGTTGGGGTGAGCAGTTCTTC.

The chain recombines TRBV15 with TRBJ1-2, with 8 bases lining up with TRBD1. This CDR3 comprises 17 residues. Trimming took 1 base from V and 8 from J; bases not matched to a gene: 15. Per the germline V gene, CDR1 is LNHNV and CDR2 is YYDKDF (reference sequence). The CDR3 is CATSRGTGLLPREGYTF. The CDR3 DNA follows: TGTGCCACCAGCAGAGGGACAGGGCTCTTGCCTAGGGAAGGCTACACCTTC.

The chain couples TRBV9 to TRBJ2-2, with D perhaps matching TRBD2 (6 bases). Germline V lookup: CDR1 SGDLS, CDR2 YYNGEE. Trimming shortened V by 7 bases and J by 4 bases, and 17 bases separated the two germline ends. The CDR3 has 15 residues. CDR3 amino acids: CASGGEGRGTGELFF. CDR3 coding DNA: TGTGCCAGCGGCGGGGAAGGCCGCGGCACCGGGGAGCTGTTTTTT.

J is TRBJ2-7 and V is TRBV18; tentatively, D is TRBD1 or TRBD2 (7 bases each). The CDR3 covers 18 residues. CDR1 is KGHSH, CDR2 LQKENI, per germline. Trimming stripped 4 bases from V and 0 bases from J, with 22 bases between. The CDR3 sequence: CASSQGDRDYSYSYEQYF. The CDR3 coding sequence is TGTGCCAGCTCACAGGGAGACAGGGACTACTCATACTCCTACGAGCAGTACTTC.

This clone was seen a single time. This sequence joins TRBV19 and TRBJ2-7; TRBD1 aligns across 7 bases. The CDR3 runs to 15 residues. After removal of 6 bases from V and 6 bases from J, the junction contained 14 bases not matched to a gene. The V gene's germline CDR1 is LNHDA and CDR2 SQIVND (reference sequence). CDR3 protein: CASRDARQGRSEQYF. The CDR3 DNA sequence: TGTGCCAGTAGAGATGCGAGACAGGGCAGGAGCGAGCAGTACTTC.

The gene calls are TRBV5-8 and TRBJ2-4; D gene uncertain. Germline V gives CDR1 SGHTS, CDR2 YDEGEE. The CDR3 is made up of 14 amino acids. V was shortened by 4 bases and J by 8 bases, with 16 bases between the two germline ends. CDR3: CASSPGPDADIQYF. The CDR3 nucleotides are TGTGCCAGCAGCCCTGGACCCGACGCGGACATTCAGTACTTC. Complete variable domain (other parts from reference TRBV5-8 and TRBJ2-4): EAGVTQSPTHLIKTRGQQATLRCSPISGHTSVYWYQQALGLGLQFLLWYDEGEERNRGNFPPRFSGRQFPNYSSELNVNALELEDSALYLCASSPGPDADIQYFGAGTRLSVL.

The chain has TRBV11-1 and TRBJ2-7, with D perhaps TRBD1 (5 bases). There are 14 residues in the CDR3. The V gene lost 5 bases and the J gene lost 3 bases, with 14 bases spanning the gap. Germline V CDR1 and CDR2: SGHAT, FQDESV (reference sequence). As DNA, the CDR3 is TGTGCCAGCAGCAACTTGCTGACAGACTACGAGCAGTACTTC. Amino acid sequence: CASSNLLTDYEQYF.

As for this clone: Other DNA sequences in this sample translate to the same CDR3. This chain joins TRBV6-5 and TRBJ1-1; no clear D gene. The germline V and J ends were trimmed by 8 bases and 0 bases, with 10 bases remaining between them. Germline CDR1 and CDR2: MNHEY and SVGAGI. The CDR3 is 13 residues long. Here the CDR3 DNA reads TGTGCCAGCTCCCCCGGGTTGAACACTGAAGCTTTCTTT. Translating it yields CASSPGLNTEAFF.

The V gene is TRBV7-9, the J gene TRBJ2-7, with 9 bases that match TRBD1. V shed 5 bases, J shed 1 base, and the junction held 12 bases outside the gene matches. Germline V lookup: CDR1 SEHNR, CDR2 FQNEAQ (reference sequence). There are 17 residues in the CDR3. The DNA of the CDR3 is TGTGCCAGCAGCCCGTGGGAGGTGGGGACAGGGTCCTACGAGCAGTACTTC. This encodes CASSPWEVGTGSYEQYF.

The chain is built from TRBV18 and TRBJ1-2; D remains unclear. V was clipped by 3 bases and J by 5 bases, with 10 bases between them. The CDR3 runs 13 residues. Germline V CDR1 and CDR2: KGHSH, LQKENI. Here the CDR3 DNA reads TGTGCCAGCTCACCGGACGACGTTTATGGCTACACCTTC. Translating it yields CASSPDDVYGYTF.

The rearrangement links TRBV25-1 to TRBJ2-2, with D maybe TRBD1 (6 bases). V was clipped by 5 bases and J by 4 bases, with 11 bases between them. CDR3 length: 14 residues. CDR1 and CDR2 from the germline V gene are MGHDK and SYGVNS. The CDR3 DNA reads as TGTGCCAGCAGTCTGCAGGGGATCACCGGGGAGCTGTTTTTT. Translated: CASSLQGITGELFF.

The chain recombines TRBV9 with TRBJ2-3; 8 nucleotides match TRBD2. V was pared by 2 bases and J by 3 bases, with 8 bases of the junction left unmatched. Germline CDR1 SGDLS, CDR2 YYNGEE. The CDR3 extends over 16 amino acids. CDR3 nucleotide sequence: TGTGCCAGCAGCGTCAGCAGCGGGAGTCTAACAGATACGCAGTATTTT. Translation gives CASSVSSGSLTDTQYF.

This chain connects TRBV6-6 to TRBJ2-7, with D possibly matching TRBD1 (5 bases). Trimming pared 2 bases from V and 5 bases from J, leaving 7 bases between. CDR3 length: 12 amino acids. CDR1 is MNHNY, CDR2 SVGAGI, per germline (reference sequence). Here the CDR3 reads CASSYQGHEQYF. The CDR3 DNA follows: TGTGCCAGCAGTTACCAGGGCCACGAGCAGTACTTC.

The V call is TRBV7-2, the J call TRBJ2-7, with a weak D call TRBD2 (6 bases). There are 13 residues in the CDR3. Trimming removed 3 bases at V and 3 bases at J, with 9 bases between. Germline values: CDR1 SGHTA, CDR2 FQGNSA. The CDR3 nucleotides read TGTGCCAGCAGCTTCGCTAGCGACTACGAGCAGTACTTC. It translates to CASSFASDYEQYF.

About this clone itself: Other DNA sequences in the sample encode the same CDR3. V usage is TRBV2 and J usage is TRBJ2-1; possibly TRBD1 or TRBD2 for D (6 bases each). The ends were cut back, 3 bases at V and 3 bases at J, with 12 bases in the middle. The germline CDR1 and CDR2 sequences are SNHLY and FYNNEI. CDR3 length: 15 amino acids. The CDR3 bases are TGTGCCAGCAGTGAGGGGGGCGGAGACTACAATGAGCAGTTCTTC. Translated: CASSEGGGDYNEQFF.

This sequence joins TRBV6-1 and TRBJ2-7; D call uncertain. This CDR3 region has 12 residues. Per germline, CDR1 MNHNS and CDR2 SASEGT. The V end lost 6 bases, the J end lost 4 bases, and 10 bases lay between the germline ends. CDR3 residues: CASRDHGYEQYF. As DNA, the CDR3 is TGTGCCAGCAGGGACCACGGGTACGAGCAGTACTTC.

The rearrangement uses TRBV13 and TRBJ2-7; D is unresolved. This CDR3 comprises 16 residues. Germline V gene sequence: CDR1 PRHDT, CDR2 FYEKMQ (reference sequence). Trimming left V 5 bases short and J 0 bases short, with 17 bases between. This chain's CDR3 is CASSPPATLSSYEQYF. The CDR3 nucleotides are TGTGCCAGCAGCCCCCCCGCGACTCTGAGCTCCTACGAGCAGTACTTC.

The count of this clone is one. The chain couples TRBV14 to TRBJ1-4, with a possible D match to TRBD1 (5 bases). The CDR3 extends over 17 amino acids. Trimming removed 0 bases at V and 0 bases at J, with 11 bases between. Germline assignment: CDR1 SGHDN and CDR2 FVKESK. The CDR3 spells CASSQDAGPATNEKLFF. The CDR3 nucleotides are TGTGCCAGCAGCCAAGATGCGGGGCCGGCAACTAATGAAAAACTGTTTTTT.

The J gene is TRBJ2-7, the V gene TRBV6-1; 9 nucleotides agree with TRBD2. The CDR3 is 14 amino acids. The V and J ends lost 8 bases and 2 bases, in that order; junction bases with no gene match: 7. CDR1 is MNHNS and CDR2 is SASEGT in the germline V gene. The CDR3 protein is CASSTSGGAYEQYF. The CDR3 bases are TGTGCCAGCTCGACTAGCGGAGGGGCCTACGAGCAGTACTTC.

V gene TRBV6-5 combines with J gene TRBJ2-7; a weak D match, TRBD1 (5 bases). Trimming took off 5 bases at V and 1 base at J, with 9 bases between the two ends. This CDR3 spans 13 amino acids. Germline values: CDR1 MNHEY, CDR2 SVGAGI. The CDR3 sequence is CASSQHRSYEQYF. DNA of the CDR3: TGTGCCAGCAGTCAACACAGGTCCTACGAGCAGTACTTC.

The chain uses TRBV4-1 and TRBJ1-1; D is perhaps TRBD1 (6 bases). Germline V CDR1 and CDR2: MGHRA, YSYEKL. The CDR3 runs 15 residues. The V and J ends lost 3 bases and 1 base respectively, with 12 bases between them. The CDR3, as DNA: TGCGCCAGCAGCCACGCCCGAGGGGGGAACACTGAAGCTTTCTTT. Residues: CASSHARGGNTEAFF.

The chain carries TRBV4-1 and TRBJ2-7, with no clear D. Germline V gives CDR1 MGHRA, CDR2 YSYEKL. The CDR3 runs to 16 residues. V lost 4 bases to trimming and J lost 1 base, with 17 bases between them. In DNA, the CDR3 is TGCGCCAGCAGCCCGACGGCAGGAAAAATATCCTACGAGCAGTACTTC. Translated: CASSPTAGKISYEQYF.

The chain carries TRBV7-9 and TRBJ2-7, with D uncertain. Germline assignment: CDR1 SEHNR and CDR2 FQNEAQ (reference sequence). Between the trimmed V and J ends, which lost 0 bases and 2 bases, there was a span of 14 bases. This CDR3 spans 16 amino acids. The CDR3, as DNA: TGTGCCAGCAGCTTAGCGCCTGCGGCAGGTACCTACGAGCAGTACTTC. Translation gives CASSLAPAAGTYEQYF.

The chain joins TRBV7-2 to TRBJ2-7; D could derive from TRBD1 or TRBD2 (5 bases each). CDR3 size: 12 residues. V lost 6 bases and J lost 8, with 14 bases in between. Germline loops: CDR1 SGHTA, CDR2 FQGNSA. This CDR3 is CASSGTLSQQYF. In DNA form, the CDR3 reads TGTGCCAGCAGTGGGACCCTCAGTCAGCAGTACTTC. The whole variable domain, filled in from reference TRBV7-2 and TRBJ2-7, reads GAGVSQSPSNKVTEKGKDVELRCDPISGHTALYWYRQSLGQGLEFLIYFQGNSAPDKSGLPSDRFSAERTGGSVSTLTIQRTQQEDSAVYLCASSGTLSQQYFGPGTRLTVT.

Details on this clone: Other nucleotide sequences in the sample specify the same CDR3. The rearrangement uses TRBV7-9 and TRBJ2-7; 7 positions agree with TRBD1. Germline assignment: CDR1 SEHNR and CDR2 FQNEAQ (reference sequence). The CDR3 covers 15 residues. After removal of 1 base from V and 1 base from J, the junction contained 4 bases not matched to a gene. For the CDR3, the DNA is TGTGCCAGCAGCTTAGGGACAGGTGGGTCCTACGAGCAGTACTTC. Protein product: CASSLGTGGSYEQYF.